This T cell receptor beta chain was found in a study of PD-L1 blockade in urothelial cancer. For the study at large: Patients went on atezolizumab in the mid-2010s, receiving 1,200 mg intravenously every 3 weeks. Findings and caveats of the study: Tumor-associated blood clones were expanded more by durable-benefit patients at 3 weeks.

Comment on this clone: Its antigen remains unknown.

Profiled with immunoSEQ multiplex PCR; TCRdb holds only in-frame clones, not every one. The sample records around 26,000 clones, around nine tenths being singletons. Germline values: CDR1 SGDLS, CDR2 YYNGEE. V was pared by 1 base and J by 2 bases, with 4 bases of the junction left unmatched. CDR3 size: 16 residues. V is TRBV9 and J is TRBJ2-1, with 9 bases lining up with TRBD2. The sequence was collected from a man aged 55 to 70 with urothelial cancer. The sequencing here drew on PBMCs, taken around atezolizumab (anti-PD-L1) treatment. The CDR3 DNA reads TGTGCCAGCAGCGTACCTAGCGGGGAGACCTACAATGAGCAGTTCTTC. Its translation: CASSVPSGETYNEQFF.